Included here is one T cell receptor beta chain sequence, with context. This sample is part of a study of blood T cell repertoires in COVID-19. Study overall: Acute and convalescent COVID-19 specimens originated in the United States, Italy and Spain. Sources were T cells, B-cell-depleted T cells, or PBMCs; the material itself was cDNA or gDNA.

The protocol was immunoSEQ multiplex PCR, while the TCRdb copy is restricted to in-frame clones and leaves out a portion. Of about 240,000 clones in the sample, approximately 78% were seen once. From germline, CDR1 is SEHNR and CDR2 FQNEAQ (reference sequence). The CDR3 has 15 residues. The V and J ends lost 2 bases and 5 bases, in that order; junction bases with no gene match: 8. The sample consisted of peripheral blood. V and J are TRBV7-9 and TRBJ2-5; 7 bases are a match to TRBD1. The clonotype comes from an older woman with active or convalescent COVID-19. CDR3 sequence (DNA): TGTGCCAGCAGCTTATTTGGGGGACAGAGGGAGACCCAGTACTTC. Protein: CASSLFGGQRETQYF.